This is a list of T cell receptor beta chains from one sample in a study of blood T cell repertoires in COVID-19. Sequenced by immunoSEQ multiplex PCR; TCRdb stores in-frame clones only, minus some. The sample holds fewer than 450,000 clones, 87% seen once. Sequencing was performed on peripheral blood. These receptors all come from a woman in her fifties or sixties with COVID-19, enrolled during active disease. Both conserved end residues are part of each CDR3. Each record gives: V gene, J gene, D gene, clone size, CDR3 protein, CDR3 DNA. The D gene is left open where the match is weak. Clone sizes are given selectively: once, few, many, or a class where the clone is expanded.

v_call: TRBV5-1; j_call: TRBJ2-2; d_call: NA; clone_size: few; cdr3_aa: CASSYSVNTGELFF; cdr3_nt: TGCGCCAGCAGCTATTCCGTTAACACCGGGGAGCTGTTTTTT
v_call: TRBV24-1; j_call: TRBJ2-1; d_call: TRBD2; clone_size: NA; cdr3_aa: CATSELAGVTYNEQFF; cdr3_nt: TGTGCCACCAGTGAACTAGCGGGAGTAACTTACAATGAGCAGTTCTTC
v_call: TRBV18; j_call: TRBJ1-3; d_call: TRBD1; clone_size: NA; cdr3_aa: CASSSQTGRSGNTIYF; cdr3_nt: TGTGCCAGCTCATCCCAGACAGGGCGCTCTGGAAACACCATATATTTT
v_call: TRBV18; j_call: TRBJ2-2; d_call: TRBD2; clone_size: NA; cdr3_aa: CASSPGSGIVAGELFF; cdr3_nt: TGTGCCAGCTCACCGGGAAGCGGGATTGTGGCCGGGGAGCTGTTTTTT
v_call: TRBV19; j_call: TRBJ1-6; d_call: TRBD1; clone_size: NA; cdr3_aa: CASSRQGRGYNSPLHF; cdr3_nt: TGTGCCAGTAGTAGACAGGGTCGGGGCTATAATTCACCCCTCCACTTT
v_call: TRBV3-1/TRBV3-2; j_call: TRBJ2-1; d_call: NA; clone_size: NA; cdr3_aa: CASSLKGGKYNEQFF; cdr3_nt: TGTGCCAGCAGCCTAAAGGGCGGGAAATACAATGAGCAGTTCTTC
v_call: TRBV5-5; j_call: TRBJ2-5; d_call: TRBD1; clone_size: NA; cdr3_aa: CASSGGQLQETQYF; cdr3_nt: TGTGCCAGCAGCGGGGGACAGTTGCAAGAGACCCAGTACTTC
v_call: TRBV5-1; j_call: TRBJ2-6; d_call: NA; clone_size: NA; cdr3_aa: CASSLISVSGANVLTF; cdr3_nt: TGCGCCAGCAGCTTGATCTCAGTGTCTGGGGCCAACGTCCTGACTTTC
v_call: TRBV7-9; j_call: TRBJ1-1; d_call: NA; clone_size: NA; cdr3_aa: CASSQMGGHTEAFF; cdr3_nt: TGTGCCAGCAGCCAGATGGGGGGTCACACTGAAGCTTTCTTT
v_call: TRBV6-5; j_call: TRBJ2-7; d_call: NA; clone_size: NA; cdr3_aa: CASNEAGYSYEQYF; cdr3_nt: TGTGCCAGCAACGAGGCGGGGTACTCCTACGAGCAGTACTTC
v_call: TRBV16; j_call: TRBJ1-1; d_call: NA; clone_size: NA; cdr3_aa: CASSLTSGISNTEAFF; cdr3_nt: TGTGCCAGCAGCCTCACCTCGGGGATTTCGAACACTGAAGCTTTCTTT
v_call: TRBV30; j_call: TRBJ2-7; d_call: NA; clone_size: NA; cdr3_aa: CAWNTRGYEQYF; cdr3_nt: TGTGCCTGGAATACCAGGGGCTACGAGCAGTACTTC
v_call: TRBV24-1; j_call: TRBJ2-3; d_call: NA; clone_size: NA; cdr3_aa: CATSAESGVADTQYF; cdr3_nt: TGTGCCACCAGTGCTGAATCAGGGGTCGCAGATACGCAGTATTTT
v_call: TRBV7-9; j_call: TRBJ1-5; d_call: NA; clone_size: few; cdr3_aa: CASSLRQGGQPQHF; cdr3_nt: TGTGCCAGCAGCTTAAGGCAGGGAGGTCAGCCCCAGCATTTT
v_call: TRBV11-2; j_call: TRBJ2-3; d_call: NA; clone_size: NA; cdr3_aa: CASTASANTQYF; cdr3_nt: TGTGCCAGCACCGCATCCGCGAATACGCAGTATTTT
v_call: TRBV25-1; j_call: TRBJ1-1; d_call: TRBD1; clone_size: NA; cdr3_aa: CASSRTRTGNTEAFF; cdr3_nt: TGTGCCAGCAGTAGGACAAGGACAGGTAACACTGAAGCTTTCTTT
v_call: TRBV18; j_call: TRBJ1-2; d_call: TRBD1; clone_size: NA; cdr3_aa: CASSPDRDYGYTF; cdr3_nt: TGTGCCAGCTCACCGGACAGGGACTATGGCTACACCTTC
v_call: TRBV19; j_call: TRBJ2-7; d_call: TRBD2; clone_size: once; cdr3_aa: CASSMKREGRNEQYF; cdr3_nt: TGTGCCAGTAGTATGAAGCGGGAGGGCCGCAACGAGCAGTACTTC
v_call: TRBV11-3; j_call: TRBJ1-2; d_call: TRBD1; clone_size: NA; cdr3_aa: CASSLDRGQGDGYTF; cdr3_nt: TGTGCCAGCAGCTTAGACCGGGGACAGGGCGATGGCTACACCTTC
v_call: TRBV7-2; j_call: TRBJ2-7; d_call: TRBD2; clone_size: NA; cdr3_aa: CASSAGKGLAAYEQYF; cdr3_nt: TGTGCCAGCAGCGCAGGAAAGGGACTAGCGGCCTACGAGCAGTACTTC
v_call: TRBV5-8; j_call: TRBJ1-4; d_call: TRBD1; clone_size: NA; cdr3_aa: CASSLGQGLEGKLFF; cdr3_nt: TGTGCCAGCAGTCTGGGACAGGGGCTTGAGGGAAAACTGTTTTTT
v_call: TRBV5-4; j_call: TRBJ2-1; d_call: TRBD2; clone_size: NA; cdr3_aa: CASSKGSSGLNEQFF; cdr3_nt: TGTGCCAGCAGCAAGGGCTCTAGCGGACTCAATGAGCAGTTCTTC
v_call: TRBV18; j_call: TRBJ2-1; d_call: TRBD2; clone_size: NA; cdr3_aa: CASSPVDSGSNEQFF; cdr3_nt: TGTGCCAGCTCACCCGTTGATAGCGGGAGCAATGAGCAGTTCTTC
v_call: TRBV5-1; j_call: TRBJ2-2; d_call: NA; clone_size: NA; cdr3_aa: CASSLMDVTAGELFF; cdr3_nt: TGCGCCAGCAGCTTGATGGATGTGACAGCCGGGGAGCTGTTTTTT
v_call: TRBV6-2/TRBV6-3; j_call: TRBJ2-1; d_call: TRBD1; clone_size: NA; cdr3_aa: CASSPYGQGYNEQFF; cdr3_nt: TGTGCCAGCAGTCCGTACGGACAGGGATACAATGAGCAGTTCTTC
v_call: TRBV29-1; j_call: TRBJ2-1; d_call: TRBD2; clone_size: NA; cdr3_aa: CSVWTSGYNEQFF; cdr3_nt: TGCAGCGTGTGGACTAGCGGCTACAATGAGCAGTTCTTC
v_call: TRBV5-4; j_call: TRBJ1-2; d_call: TRBD1; clone_size: NA; cdr3_aa: CASMSTGLYGYTF; cdr3_nt: TGTGCCAGCATGTCGACAGGGCTCTATGGCTACACCTTC
v_call: TRBV6-1; j_call: TRBJ2-3; d_call: TRBD1; clone_size: once; cdr3_aa: CASSVRSGQKPPDTQYF; cdr3_nt: TGTGCCAGCAGTGTGAGATCGGGACAGAAACCCCCAGATACGCAGTATTTT
v_call: TRBV29-1; j_call: TRBJ2-7; d_call: TRBD1; clone_size: NA; cdr3_aa: CSVERQGRPHEQYF; cdr3_nt: TGCAGCGTGGAGCGACAGGGAAGACCCCACGAGCAGTACTTC
v_call: TRBV24-1; j_call: TRBJ2-1; d_call: TRBD2; clone_size: NA; cdr3_aa: CATSDRGLAVNNEQFF; cdr3_nt: TGTGCCACCAGTGATCGGGGACTAGCGGTCAACAATGAGCAGTTCTTC
v_call: TRBV11-3; j_call: TRBJ1-1; d_call: TRBD1; clone_size: few; cdr3_aa: CASSSTTGQTVEAFF; cdr3_nt: TGTGCCAGCAGCTCGACGACAGGGCAGACCGTTGAAGCTTTCTTT
v_call: TRBV6-1; j_call: TRBJ1-4; d_call: NA; clone_size: few; cdr3_aa: CASSEAWGGFDEKLFF; cdr3_nt: TGTGCCAGCAGTGAAGCCTGGGGAGGGTTTGATGAAAAACTGTTTTTT
v_call: TRBV7-2; j_call: TRBJ1-3; d_call: TRBD1; clone_size: few; cdr3_aa: CASSQETGVGNTIYF; cdr3_nt: TGTGCCAGCAGCCAAGAGACAGGGGTTGGAAACACCATATATTTT
v_call: TRBV7-9; j_call: TRBJ2-1; d_call: TRBD2; clone_size: NA; cdr3_aa: CASSTQLAVSYNEQFF; cdr3_nt: TGTGCCAGCAGCACACAACTAGCGGTCTCCTACAATGAGCAGTTCTTC
v_call: TRBV10-3; j_call: TRBJ2-3; d_call: TRBD2; clone_size: once; cdr3_aa: CAISELRGRASDTQYF; cdr3_nt: TGTGCCATCAGTGAGTTGCGCGGGAGGGCCTCAGATACGCAGTATTTT
v_call: TRBV11-3; j_call: TRBJ1-1; d_call: TRBD1; clone_size: NA; cdr3_aa: CASSHSPGTGYTEAFF; cdr3_nt: TGTGCCAGCAGCCACAGTCCCGGGACAGGCTACACTGAAGCTTTCTTT
v_call: TRBV6-4; j_call: TRBJ2-6; d_call: NA; clone_size: NA; cdr3_aa: CASSSFSGANVLTF; cdr3_nt: TGTGCCAGCAGTTCCTTCTCTGGGGCCAACGTCCTGACTTTC
v_call: TRBV5-1; j_call: TRBJ2-1; d_call: TRBD2; clone_size: NA; cdr3_aa: CASSLVASGSGNEQFF; cdr3_nt: TGCGCCAGCAGCTTGGTAGCTAGCGGGAGTGGTAATGAGCAGTTCTTC
v_call: TRBV7-2; j_call: TRBJ1-5; d_call: NA; clone_size: NA; cdr3_aa: CASGRTLSNQPQHF; cdr3_nt: TGTGCCAGCGGGAGGACTCTTAGCAATCAGCCCCAGCATTTT
v_call: TRBV9; j_call: TRBJ2-7; d_call: TRBD2; clone_size: NA; cdr3_aa: CASSVGGLAGAYEQYF; cdr3_nt: TGTGCCAGCAGCGTAGGGGGTCTAGCGGGAGCCTACGAGCAGTACTTC
v_call: TRBV10-1; j_call: TRBJ2-1; d_call: TRBD1; clone_size: NA; cdr3_aa: CASSPTRQGRTHEQFF; cdr3_nt: TGCGCCAGCAGCCCAACCCGACAGGGGCGGACCCATGAGCAGTTCTTC
v_call: TRBV21-1; j_call: TRBJ1-2; d_call: NA; clone_size: NA; cdr3_aa: CASSKALSGAGRYGYTF; cdr3_nt: TGTGCCAGCAGCAAAGCGCTTTCGGGGGCCGGGAGGTATGGCTACACCTTC
v_call: TRBV28; j_call: TRBJ2-7; d_call: NA; clone_size: once; cdr3_aa: CASSTTGPTWEQYF; cdr3_nt: TGTGCCAGCAGTACGACAGGCCCGACATGGGAGCAGTACTTC
v_call: TRBV5-4; j_call: TRBJ2-7; d_call: NA; clone_size: once; cdr3_aa: CASSLAGDEQYF; cdr3_nt: TGTGCCAGCAGCTTGGCCGGAGACGAGCAGTACTTC
v_call: TRBV6-6; j_call: TRBJ1-3; d_call: NA; clone_size: NA; cdr3_aa: CASSYWGGAGNTIYF; cdr3_nt: TGTGCCAGCAGTTACTGGGGGGGCGCGGGAAACACCATATATTTT
v_call: TRBV27; j_call: TRBJ1-1; d_call: NA; clone_size: once; cdr3_aa: CASRGQLNTEAFF; cdr3_nt: TGTGCCAGCCGAGGACAGTTGAACACTGAAGCTTTCTTT
v_call: TRBV5-5; j_call: TRBJ1-5; d_call: NA; clone_size: NA; cdr3_aa: CASSFGRSSGNQPQHF; cdr3_nt: TGTGCCAGCAGCTTCGGCAGGAGTAGCGGTAATCAGCCCCAGCATTTT
v_call: TRBV5-1; j_call: TRBJ1-5; d_call: NA; clone_size: NA; cdr3_aa: CASSLEGAHSNQPQHF; cdr3_nt: TGCGCCAGCAGCTTGGAAGGGGCTCATAGCAATCAGCCCCAGCATTTT